This entry lists 7 T cell receptor beta chains sequenced from one sample in a study of regulatory T cells in long-lasting Graves disease. Assembly of TCR beta libraries relied on iRepertoire HTBI primers together with Arm-PCR of CDR3 regions. TCRdb re-called the multiplex PCR reads through MiXCR, storing one row per CDR3 protein. The sample includes hundreds of thousands of distinct CDR3 sequences, approximately 29% seen only once; the top ten take 35% to 55%. As to time point: persistent/refractory GD, antithyroid drugs over 5 years with positive TRAb. After RNA was extracted from PBMCs, the TCR library was made from it. The material was peripheral blood mononuclear cells (PBMCs), obtained when the disease was refractory, from a patient treated with antithyroid drugs. These receptors came from a female donor with Graves disease.

DNA of the CDR3: TGTGCCAGCAGCCAAATCTTTCGGGAGGGCGACATTCAGTACTTC. Protein: CASSQIFREGDIQYF. This rearrangement joins TRBV3-1 to TRBJ2-4, with 8 bases lining up with TRBD2. Germline V gene data show CDR1 as LGHDT and CDR2 as YNNKEL (reference sequence). The CDR3 runs to 15 residues. The V segment lost 2 bases and the J segment 8 bases; nucleotides outside the gene matches: 8. Full variable domain (missing parts from reference TRBV3-1 and TRBJ2-4): DTAVSQTPKYLVTQMGNDKSIKCEQNLGHDTMYWYKQDSKKFLKIMFSYNNKELIINETVPNRFSPKSPDKAHLNLHINSLELGDSAVYFCASSQIFREGDIQYFGAGTRLSVL.

This clonotype was seen only a few times. This chain connects TRBV11-2 to TRBJ1-5, with D perhaps TRBD1 (6 bases). V dropped 4 bases and J dropped 5 bases, with 15 bases sitting between them. Germline CDR1 reads SGHAT; CDR2 reads FQNNGV. The CDR3 spans 15 residues. The CDR3 is CASSSPQGTDQPQHF. For the CDR3, the DNA is TGTGCCAGCAGCTCCCCACAGGGAACAGATCAGCCCCAGCATTTT.

At least ten counts were recorded for this clonotype. The chain joins TRBV2 to TRBJ1-2; D remains unclear. Germline V CDR1 and CDR2: SNHLY, FYNNEI. The CDR3 sequence is 17 residues long. The V and J ends lost 6 bases and 4 bases respectively, with 24 bases between them. CDR3 protein: CASSQSLDALRTYGYTF. The CDR3 DNA reads as TGTGCCAGCAGCCAGAGCCTGGACGCGTTAAGAACCTATGGCTACACCTTC.

This chain joins TRBV28 and TRBJ2-6; D unclear. The CDR3 length is 14 residues. Germline CDR1 reads MDHEN; CDR2 reads SYDVKM. Deletions cut 8 bases from V and 0 bases from J, with 8 bases between. The CDR3 sequence: CASLQNSGANVLTF. The CDR3 DNA reads TGTGCCAGCCTCCAGAACTCTGGGGCCAACGTCCTGACTTTC. Variable domain in full (rest from reference TRBV28 and TRBJ2-6): DVKVTQSSRYLVKRTGEKVFLECVQDMDHENMFWYRQDPGLGLRLIYFSYDVKMKEKGDIPEGYSVSREKKERFSLILESASTNQTSMYLCASLQNSGANVLTFGAGSRLTVL.

Only a few counts were recorded for this clonotype. The chain uses TRBV6-1 and TRBJ1-4; D is uncertain. The CDR3 is 12 amino acids. Germline V lookup: CDR1 MNHNS, CDR2 SASEGT. V was trimmed by 5 bases and J by 7 bases, leaving 8 bases between them. CDR3 nucleotide sequence: TGTGCCAGCAGTAACCTCTTTGAAAAACTGTTTTTT. Translating gives CASSNLFEKLFF.

There are a few counts of this clonotype. This chain connects TRBV5-1 to TRBJ1-2; D call uncertain. CDR3 size: 12 residues. CDR1 is SGHRS and CDR2 is YFSETQ in the germline V gene. V lost 3 bases to trimming and J lost 6 bases, with 9 bases between them. For the CDR3, the DNA is TGCGCCAGCAGCTGGGAGGGAGATGGCTACACCTTC. This translates into CASSWEGDGYTF.

This clonotype turned up a few times. V gene TRBV6-1 combines with J gene TRBJ1-2; TRBD1 is a possible D gene (6 bases). Between the trimmed V and J ends, which lost 10 bases and 0 bases, there was a span of 15 bases. There are 14 residues in the CDR3. Germline V gene data show CDR1 as MNHNS and CDR2 as SASEGT. The CDR3 loop is CANLDRSANYGYTF. CDR3 DNA sequence: TGTGCCAACCTAGACAGGAGCGCTAACTATGGCTACACCTTC.